These 21 T cell receptor beta chains were all obtained from the same sample, sequenced in a study of molecular identifiers for immune sequencing clone quantification. TCRdb re-called the PCR reads with MiXCR, one entry per CDR3 protein. The sample lists about 510,000 distinct CDR3 sequences; about a fifth were seen once. Sequencing was carried out using naive CD8+ T cells from blood, with Jurkat cell RNA spiked in. Subset noted: FACS-sorted CD8+CD4-CCR7+CD45RA+ naive T cells. The receptors derive from a human donor in good health. Some libraries in this study had Jurkat cell RNA spiked in.

Of note for this clonotype: Just one base apart from a much larger clone, this may be a read error. The rearrangement uses TRBV6-6 and TRBJ2-5, with no clear D. This CDR3 spans 13 amino acids. Germline V gene sequence: CDR1 MNHNY, CDR2 SVGAGI (reference sequence). The CDR3 bases are TGTGCCAGCAGCCCCGTTGTGCATGAGACCCAGTGCTTC. Its translation is CASSPVVHETQCF.

At least ten counts were recorded for this clonotype. This rearrangement joins TRBV27 to TRBJ2-7; the match to TRBD1 covers 8 bases. V was pared by 1 base and J by 7 bases, with 12 bases of the junction left unmatched. Germline CDR1 and CDR2: MNHEY and SMNVEV (reference sequence). CDR3 length: 16 amino acids. This CDR3 is CASSLLAGTYRGEQYF. CDR3 in DNA: TGTGCCAGCAGTTTATTGGCAGGCACCTACAGGGGGGAGCAGTACTTC.

In this sample, this clonotype turned up many times. The V call is TRBV28, the J call TRBJ2-7, with D tentatively TRBD1 or TRBD2 (7 bases each). Trimming removed 3 bases from V and 4 bases from J, with 22 bases in between. CDR3 length: 17 residues. The germline CDR1 and CDR2 sequences are MDHEN and SYDVKM. The CDR3 sequence is CASSFPAQGRGGYEQYF. The CDR3, as DNA: TGTGCCAGCAGTTTCCCAGCCCAAGGCAGGGGGGGGTACGAGCAGTACTTC.

On this clonotype itself: A much bigger clone sits one base away, suggesting this may be a read error. V usage is TRBV5-6 and J usage is TRBJ1-1, with D maybe TRBD1 (5 bases). CDR1 SGHDT and CDR2 YYEEEE come from the germline V gene. The CDR3 extends over 15 amino acids. V lost 3 bases and J lost 3, with 15 bases in between. The CDR3 loop is CASSWGGLTDTEAFF. Here the CDR3 DNA reads TGTGCCAGCAGCTGGGGGGGACTTACGGACACTGAAGCTTTCTTT.

This clonotype was counted at least ten times. The rearrangement links TRBV14 to TRBJ1-2, with 7 nucleotides matching TRBD1. CDR1 is SGHDN, CDR2 FVKESK, per germline. The trim removed 0 bases at V and 2 bases at J, leaving 6 bases unmatched. The CDR3 totals 16 residues. The chain's CDR3 is CASSQENRGTNYGYTF. In DNA form, the CDR3 reads TGTGCCAGCAGCCAAGAAAACAGGGGTACCAACTATGGCTACACCTTC.

V usage is TRBV28 and J usage is TRBJ1-1; D remains unclear. V lost 6 bases and J 6 bases, leaving 14 bases between the germline ends. The CDR3 totals 13 residues. Germline CDR1 MDHEN, CDR2 SYDVKM. CDR3 nucleotide sequence: TGTGCCAGCAGCCGCCAATATACCGCTGAAGCTTTCTTT. This sequence encodes CASSRQYTAEAFF. The full variable domain, completed using reference TRBV28 and TRBJ1-1, is DVKVTQSSRYLVKRTGEKVFLECVQDMDHENMFWYRQDPGLGLRLIYFSYDVKMKEKGDIPEGYSVSREKKERFSLILESASTNQTSMYLCASSRQYTAEAFFGQGTRLTVV.

V and J are TRBV30 and TRBJ2-3; D remains ambiguous. The CDR3 has 15 amino acids. V dropped 4 bases and J dropped 1 base, with 15 bases sitting between them. The V gene's germline CDR1 is GTSNPN and CDR2 SVGIG (reference sequence). CDR3 bases: TGTGCCTGGACCGTGGGTGTTCGGGGCACAGATACGCAGTATTTT. It translates to CAWTVGVRGTDTQYF.

In this sample, this clonotype turned up a few times. The chain carries TRBV19 and TRBJ2-7; D may be TRBD1 (5 bases). Deletions cut 7 bases from V and 1 base from J, with 14 bases between. Looked up from germline, CDR1 is LNHDA and CDR2 is SQIVND (reference sequence). The CDR3 consists of 14 residues. The DNA of the CDR3 is TGTGCCAGTAAAGCTCAGGGATCTTCCTACGAGCAGTACTTC. Amino acid sequence: CASKAQGSSYEQYF.

This clonotype was counted at least ten times. The chain joins TRBV20-1 to TRBJ2-7; D gene ambiguous. CDR3 size: 13 residues. Germline V gene data show CDR1 as DFQATT and CDR2 as SNEGSKA (reference sequence). The V and J ends lost 2 bases and 0 bases respectively, with 8 bases between them. The CDR3 protein is CSARTWDSYEQYF. CDR3 DNA: TGCAGTGCTAGAACCTGGGACTCCTACGAGCAGTACTTC.

This clonotype has a count of ten or more. The V gene is TRBV6-2 or TRBV6-3, the J gene TRBJ2-6, with D perhaps matching TRBD1 (5 bases). Deletions cut 6 bases from V and 0 bases from J, with 12 bases between. The V gene's germline CDR1 is MNHEY and CDR2 SVGEGT. CDR3 length: 16 residues. The CDR3 DNA reads as TGTGCCAGCAGAGCAGGGATTGACTCTGGGGCCAACGTCCTGACTTTC. Translating gives CASRAGIDSGANVLTF.

This clonotype was counted between two and nine times. CDR3 amino acids: CASSQDPLGPARTEAFF. The DNA of the CDR3 is TGCGCCAGCAGCCAAGATCCGTTGGGACCGGCGCGCACTGAAGCTTTCTTT. The chain combines TRBV4-3 with TRBJ1-1, with D possibly matching TRBD1 (5 bases). This CDR3 is built from 17 residues. Germline V CDR1 and CDR2: LGHNA, YSLEER. Trimming removed 0 bases at V and 4 bases at J, with 18 bases between.

Ten or more counts support this clonotype. The chain links TRBV6-2 or TRBV6-3 to TRBJ2-5, with 7 bases fitting TRBD1. CDR1 and CDR2 from the germline V gene are MNHEY and SVGEGT. There are 15 residues in the CDR3. Unmatched junction bases numbered 12, after V lost 8 bases and J lost 3 bases. The CDR3 bases are TGTGCCAGCGGGATTTACAGGGGTCAGGAAGAGACCCAGTACTTC. Encoded protein: CASGIYRGQEETQYF.

Details on this clonotype: Germline and junction disagree at one end, which may indicate a read error. The V and J genes are TRBV11-2 and TRBJ2-3, with TRBD1 matching over 8 bases. There are 18 residues in the CDR3. Germline CDR1 is SGHAT and CDR2 is FQNNGV. CDR3: CASSLDGLGQGYTDTRYF. The CDR3, as DNA: TGTGCCAGCAGCTTAGATGGCCTCGGACAGGGCTACACAGATACGCGGTATTTT.

This chain joins TRBV20-1 and TRBJ2-7; the D is unclear. Trimming took 0 bases from V and 2 from J, leaving 17 bases between them. Germline V gene data show CDR1 as DFQATT and CDR2 as SNEGSKA (reference sequence). The CDR3 is made up of 16 amino acids. CDR3 nucleotides: TGCAGTGCTAGAGAATTTGATAGTAGTCACGCCTACGAGCAGTACTTC. Protein product: CSAREFDSSHAYEQYF.

This clonotype was seen repeatedly, ten times or more. This chain joins TRBV2 and TRBJ2-4; D remains unclear. Trimming removed 0 bases from V and 0 bases from J, with 3 bases in between. Germline V CDR1 and CDR2: SNHLY, FYNNEI. CDR3 length: 14 residues. CDR3 nucleotide sequence: TGTGCCAGCAGTGAAGCCTTAGCCAAAAACATTCAGTACTTC. The encoded protein is CASSEALAKNIQYF.

This clonotype was observed at least ten times. The chain employs TRBV2 and TRBJ2-5; 7 bases are a match to TRBD2. This CDR3 is 15 amino acids long. The V gene's germline CDR1 is SNHLY and CDR2 FYNNEI. V dropped 3 bases and J dropped 4; count of bases not matched to a gene: 8. This CDR3 reads CASSDGDYPTETQYF. Here the CDR3 DNA reads TGTGCCAGCAGTGATGGGGACTACCCAACAGAGACCCAGTACTTC.

The V gene is TRBV11-2, the J gene TRBJ2-1; 13 bases are a match to TRBD2. Germline V gene data show CDR1 as SGHAT and CDR2 as FQNNGV. Losses at the gene ends were 5 bases for V and 6 bases for J; bases not matched to a gene: 7. The CDR3 sequence is 16 residues long. This chain's CDR3 is CASSTWTSGSSNEQFF. DNA for the CDR3: TGTGCCAGCAGCACCTGGACTAGCGGGAGTAGCAATGAGCAGTTCTTC.

The chain links TRBV27 to TRBJ2-3; 8 bases fit TRBD2. This CDR3 contains 15 residues. Trimming at V came to 3 bases and at J to 0 bases, leaving 2 bases not matched to a gene. CDR1 MNHEY and CDR2 SMNVEV come from the germline V gene (reference sequence). The CDR3 DNA reads TGTGCCAGCAGTTTTACTAGCGGAAGCACAGATACGCAGTATTTT. This gives the protein CASSFTSGSTDTQYF.

Only a few counts were recorded for this clonotype. The chain links TRBV11-2 to TRBJ2-1; TRBD2 agrees at 7 bases. Germline lookup yields CDR1 SGHAT and CDR2 FQNNGV. The CDR3 totals 16 residues. V lost 7 bases, J lost 4 bases, and 13 bases stayed unmatched. Written as DNA, the CDR3 is TGTGCCAGCATCCCGGGTGGGAGGGCCATATACAATGAGCAGTTCTTC. This sequence encodes CASIPGGRAIYNEQFF.

The chain joins TRBV19 to TRBJ1-1; TRBD1 is a possible D gene (5 bases). Germline CDR1 reads LNHDA; CDR2 reads SQIVND (reference sequence). Between the trimmed V and J ends, which lost 4 bases and 1 base, there was a span of 16 bases. The CDR3 has 16 residues. CDR3 loop: CASSTTGTNPNTEAFF. As DNA, the CDR3 is TGTGCCAGTAGTACTACAGGAACGAATCCGAACACTGAAGCTTTCTTT.

This clonotype turned up a few times. This rearrangement joins TRBV25-1 to TRBJ2-7; D may be TRBD2 (5 bases). V lost 6 bases and J lost 7, with 22 bases in between. The length of the CDR3 is 15 residues. The germline V gene has CDR1 MGHDK and CDR2 SYGVNS. The CDR3: CASSDMGDLLFEQYF. The CDR3 nucleotides read TGTGCCAGCAGCGATATGGGAGACCTCCTATTTGAGCAGTACTTC.